This is a list of T cell receptor beta chains from one sample in a study of shared clonotypes between healthy human individuals. Assay used: immunoSEQ multiplex PCR; TCRdb lists only in-frame clones, some missing. Of roughly 500,000 clones in the sample, roughly 95% were seen once. The sample taken for sequencing was naive CD4+ T cells sorted from blood. The source is a woman in her thirties in good health. Both conserved end residues are trimmed from each CDR3.

V gene	J gene	CDR3 protein
TRBV11-2	TRBJ2-5	ASSLGALAGQETQY
TRBV6-5	TRBJ2-7	ASSRTLGPYEQY
TRBV5-4	TRBJ2-7	ASSNTGTSSYEQY
TRBV7-9	TRBJ1-2	ASSLGGAVLYGYT
TRBV20-1	TRBJ2-3	SARQVDTQY
TRBV2	TRBJ1-5	ASRQGRGNSNQPQH
TRBV28	TRBJ2-7	ASTRSGTGYEQY
TRBV6-6	TRBJ2-7	ASSYRGSPSNEQY
TRBV28	TRBJ2-7	ASSALTYEQY
TRBV19	TRBJ2-7	ASSETGPGTSESYEQY
TRBV19	TRBJ1-1	ASSIVRGTTEAF
TRBV5-4	TRBJ2-7	ASSSVSGRDEQY
TRBV5-3	TRBJ2-2	ARSSGPGSTPTYTGELF
TRBV7-7	TRBJ1-3	ASSLVGQSLGNTIY
TRBV7-9	TRBJ2-5	ASSYQETQY
TRBV5-5	TRBJ2-7	ASSLALLAGVYEQY
TRBV5-6	TRBJ1-5	ASSRFLGEINQPQH
TRBV6-6	TRBJ1-5	ASSSSDRVKEPQH
TRBV27	TRBJ2-5	ASSSGRLRDSETQY
TRBV6-1	TRBJ2-7	ASTQGLAGNEQY
TRBV28	-	ASSVGQGVEQY
TRBV6-5	TRBJ2-7	ASSYTTGTYEQY
TRBV27	TRBJ2-1	ASSPTPTGYIYNEQF
TRBV6-1	TRBJ1-5	ASSEGPDRVSQPQH
TRBV5-1	TRBJ2-2	ASADGTGELF
TRBV27	TRBJ1-5	ATGIQNQPQH
TRBV4-1	TRBJ2-7	ASSPTSGRGEQY
TRBV5-1	TRBJ1-5	ASSGDREPPSPQH
TRBV5-8	TRBJ2-7	ASSLVWGPPKQY
TRBV5-1	TRBJ1-1	ASSMGQTNTEAF
TRBV28	TRBJ2-3	ASISGTGVPDTQY
TRBV14	TRBJ1-2	ASSPSRVLAYGYT
TRBV11-2	TRBJ2-3	ASSFPDTQY
TRBV29-1	TRBJ1-2	SVGGWETTNYGYT
TRBV5-6	TRBJ2-5	ASSLPHQETQY
TRBV4-2	TRBJ2-7	ASSHDRNNYEQY
TRBV28	TRBJ1-2	ASSTGHGYT
TRBV29-1	TRBJ1-1	SVRRSETEAF
TRBV27	TRBJ1-5	ASSITGHSNQPQH
TRBV18	TRBJ2-2	ASSPPDRTNTGELF
TRBV29-1	TRBJ1-4	SVQQGFNEKLF
TRBV30	TRBJ2-7	AWSWDRREQY
TRBV5-5	TRBJ2-5	ASSSQTGQAGSGSRQTQY
TRBV27	TRBJ1-4	ASRGMGKLF